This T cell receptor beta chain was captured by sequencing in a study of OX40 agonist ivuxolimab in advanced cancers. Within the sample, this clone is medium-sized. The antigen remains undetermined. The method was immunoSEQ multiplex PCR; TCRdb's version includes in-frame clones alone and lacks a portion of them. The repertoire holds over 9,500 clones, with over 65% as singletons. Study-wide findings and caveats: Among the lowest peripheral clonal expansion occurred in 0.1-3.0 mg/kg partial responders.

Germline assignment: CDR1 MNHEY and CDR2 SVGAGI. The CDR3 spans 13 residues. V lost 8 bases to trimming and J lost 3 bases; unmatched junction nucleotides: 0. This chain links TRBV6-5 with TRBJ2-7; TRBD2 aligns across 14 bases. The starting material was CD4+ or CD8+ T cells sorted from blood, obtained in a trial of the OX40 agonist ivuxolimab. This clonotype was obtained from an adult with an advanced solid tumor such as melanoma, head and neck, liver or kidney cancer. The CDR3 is CASGTSGGYEQYF. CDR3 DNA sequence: TGTGCCAGCGGGACTAGCGGGGGCTACGAGCAGTACTTC.